This record looks at one TCR beta chain sequence and its context. Its antigen is unidentified. These data are taken from a study of vaccination and CD4 T cells after COVID-19. Trimming took 6 bases from V and 4 from J; bases not matched to a gene: 9. The CDR3 has 15 residues. Germline CDR1 is DFQATT and CDR2 is SNEGSKA (reference sequence). Noted treatment: approximately 10-day PBMC culture with coronavirus spike peptide pools or control peptides (ViraFEST assay). Oncomine TCR Beta short-read sequencing was applied to DNA from cultured CD4+ T cells. TCRdb reprocessed the PCR reads with MiXCR, giving one entry per CDR3 protein. This table has some 6,200 distinct CDR3 sequences, less than 35% appearing once.

The chain uses TRBV20-1 and TRBJ2-7, with 13 bases aligning to TRBD2. Sequencing was performed on CD4+ T cells from blood, cultured in vitro, taken after SARS-CoV-2 vaccination. The clonotype originates from a human donor who had recovered from COVID-19. CDR3 residues: CSARTSGGSRYEQYF. CDR3 DNA sequence: TGCAGTGCGAGGACTAGCGGGGGCAGTCGGTACGAGCAGTACTTC.